The 11 T cell receptor beta chains reported below all come from one sample, sequenced in a study of human T cells and chemical hapten exposure. Documented time point: healthy volunteer bleed at 2 weeks. Extraction of total RNA was performed on unfractionated whole blood. TCRdb analysed the RACE reads with MiXCR anew, one entry per CDR3 protein. The sample has approximately 45,000 distinct CDR3 sequences; 3.5% to 4.5% are singletons. Sequencing input: whole blood. All receptors come from a female donor in good health. Some clones in this sample may be carry-over from other donors' samples.

This clonotype was observed a few times. The CDR3 bases are TGTGCCAGCAGCTTAGAGCGTGGACAGGGTGAAAGCGCTGAAGCTTTCTTT. It yields the protein CASSLERGQGESAEAFF. The chain links TRBV7-8 to TRBJ1-1; the match to TRBD1 covers 8 bases. Germline CDR1 reads SGHVS; CDR2 reads FQNEAQ. The CDR3 is made up of 17 amino acids. Trimming at V came to 1 base and at J to 6 bases, leaving 13 bases not matched to a gene.

This clonotype was recorded many times. J is TRBJ1-3 and V is TRBV20-1, with 7 nucleotides matching TRBD1. In germline, CDR1 is DFQATT, CDR2 SNEGSKA (reference sequence). V was clipped by 0 bases and J by 0 bases; unmatched bases: 8. This CDR3 has 17 residues. CDR3 protein: CSARDLGQGDSGNTIYF. The CDR3 bases are TGCAGTGCTAGAGATCTTGGCCAGGGGGACTCTGGAAACACCATATATTTT.

In this sample, this clonotype turned up many times. The V gene is TRBV12-3 or TRBV12-4, the J gene TRBJ2-2; D uncertain. Trimming left V 3 bases short and J 4 bases short, with 3 bases between. The CDR3 sequence is 12 residues long. The CDR3 spells CASSFGTGELFF. Written as DNA, the CDR3 is TGTGCCAGCAGTTTCGGCACCGGGGAGCTGTTTTTT.

This clonotype was detected ten times or more. The chain uses TRBV12-3 or TRBV12-4 and TRBJ2-2; unclear D gene. Trimming pared 5 bases from V and 4 bases from J, leaving 8 bases between. This CDR3 spans 13 amino acids. CDR3 region: CASSVHSTGELFF. The CDR3 nucleotides are TGTGCCAGCAGTGTACATAGCACCGGGGAGCTGTTTTTT.

The sample holds many counts of this clonotype. The chain recombines TRBV12-3 or TRBV12-4 with TRBJ1-1, with a possible D match to TRBD1 (5 bases). The CDR3 totals 17 residues. Trimming removed 6 bases from V and 0 bases from J, with 20 bases in between. This CDR3 reads CASSPNESGGLNTEAFF. Here the CDR3 DNA reads TGTGCCAGCAGCCCTAACGAGAGCGGGGGACTGAACACTGAAGCTTTCTTT.

This clonotype was seen ten or more times. CDR3: CSVAAGVGNEQFF. In nucleotides, the CDR3 is TGCAGCGTTGCAGCAGGCGTGGGAAATGAGCAGTTCTTC. V is TRBV29-1 and J is TRBJ2-1; D is unresolved. The V gene lost 4 bases and the J gene lost 7 bases, with 14 bases spanning the gap. The CDR3 has 13 amino acids. CDR1 is SQVTM, CDR2 ANQGSEA, per germline.

This clonotype has a count of ten or more. The chain carries TRBV12-3 or TRBV12-4 and TRBJ1-2; D gene uncertain. The CDR3 is 13 residues long. Trimming pared 3 bases from V and 4 bases from J, leaving 9 bases between. The CDR3 spells CASSFGITYGYTF. CDR3 nucleotides: TGTGCCAGCAGTTTCGGGATCACCTATGGCTACACCTTC.

This clonotype occurred many times. V and J are TRBV3-1 and TRBJ1-3; no reliable D call. The CDR3 contains 13 residues. Germline V lookup: CDR1 LGHDT, CDR2 YNNKEL (reference sequence). V was pared by 3 bases and J by 0 bases, with 3 bases between. The CDR3 loop reads CASSQGSGNTIYF. The CDR3 nucleotides read TGTGCCAGCAGCCAGGGCTCTGGAAACACCATATATTTT. Full variable domain (rest looked up from reference TRBV3-1 and TRBJ1-3): DTAVSQTPKYLVTQMGNDKSIKCEQNLGHDTMYWYKQDSKKFLKIMFSYNNKELIINETVPNRFSPKSPDKAHLNLHINSLELGDSAVYFCASSQGSGNTIYFGEGSWLTVV.

This rearrangement joins TRBV28 to TRBJ1-6; D unresolved. This CDR3 is built from 14 residues. The germline V gene encodes CDR1 MDHEN and CDR2 SYDVKM. Deletions cut 3 bases from V and 0 bases from J, with 3 bases between. CDR3 sequence: CASSFRSYNSPLHF. DNA for the CDR3: TGTGCCAGCAGTTTTCGCTCCTATAATTCACCCCTCCACTTT.

This clonotype showed up many times. The chain combines TRBV18 with TRBJ2-7; D gene unclear. The germline CDR1 and CDR2 sequences are KGHSH and LQKENI. The CDR3 length is 13 residues. Trimming took off 3 bases at V and 5 bases at J, with 11 bases between the two ends. The DNA of the CDR3 is TGTGCCAGCTCACCTATCAGTCGGGACGAGCAGTACTTC. It is translated as CASSPISRDEQYF.

The gene calls are TRBV3-1 and TRBJ2-4, with 11 bases aligning to TRBD1. V gave up 1 base and J gave up 0 bases; unmatched junction bases: 14. Germline V gene data show CDR1 as LGHDT and CDR2 as YNNKEL (reference sequence). The CDR3 is 21 amino acids. The CDR3 region is CASSQGILGTGGIVAKNIQYF. The CDR3 bases are TGTGCCAGCAGCCAAGGGATCCTCGGGACAGGGGGAATCGTAGCCAAAAACATTCAGTACTTC.